These 4 T cell receptor beta chains share one sample of origin, sequenced in a study of CD8+CD57+ T cells in acquired aplastic anemia. For CDR3 and TCR beta VDJ profiling, genomic DNA was the template used. Using its own MiXCR run on the reads, TCRdb lists one record per CDR3 protein. Of 200,000 or so distinct CDR3 sequences listed, about three fifths are singletons. The sequenced sample was sorted CD4+, CD8+, or CD8+CD57+ T cells (not recorded which) from PBMCs. The receptors shown here come from a human donor with severe aplastic anemia or a healthy control (not recorded which).

This chain links TRBV25-1 with TRBJ2-1, with D possibly matching TRBD1 (6 bases). This CDR3 is 12 amino acids long. In germline, CDR1 is MGHDK, CDR2 SYGVNS. Trimming removed 6 bases from V and 8 bases from J, with 11 bases in between. The CDR3 loop reads CASRTPGDEQFF. DNA for the CDR3: TGTGCCAGCAGGACCCCAGGGGATGAGCAGTTCTTC.

The chain couples TRBV10-1 to TRBJ2-2; D is ambiguous. Germline assignment: CDR1 WNHNN and CDR2 SYGVQD (reference sequence). Trimming removed 6 bases from V and 4 bases from J, with 9 bases in between. The CDR3 has 13 residues. CDR3 amino acids: CASSGSITGELFF. CDR3 nucleotides: TGCGCCAGCAGCGGCAGCATCACCGGGGAGCTGTTTTTT.

This clonotype was detected only once. The chain employs TRBV7-3 and TRBJ1-2; D uncertain. From germline, CDR1 is SGHTA and CDR2 FQGTGA. There are 13 residues in the CDR3. Trimming stripped 5 bases from V and 2 bases from J, with 9 bases between. CDR3 nucleotides: TGTGCCAGCAGCCCGACGGTGAACTATGGCTACACCTTC. It codes for CASSPTVNYGYTF.

For the CDR3, the DNA is TGTGCCAGCAGTGAATCGGCAGGGTGGGATAATTCACCCCTCCACTTT. Its protein is CASSESAGWDNSPLHF. This chain joins TRBV7-7 and TRBJ1-6; tentatively, D is TRBD1 (5 bases). CDR3 length: 16 residues. The germline gives CDR1 SSHAT, CDR2 FNYEAQ (reference sequence). Trimming removed 6 bases from V and 5 bases from J, with 17 bases in between.